This T cell receptor (beta chain) was found in a study of blood T cell repertoires in COVID-19. Study-level information: Researchers got acute and convalescent COVID-19 samples from the United States, Italy and Spain.

The germline V and J ends were trimmed by 1 base and 4 bases, with 10 bases remaining between them. The CDR3 is 15 residues long. Germline CDR1 reads KGHDR; CDR2 reads SFDVKD. Using immunoSEQ multiplex PCR, the repertoire was profiled, and TCRdb retains in-frame clones only, with some absent. The sample holds 200,000 to 300,000 clones, about 87% seen once. The gene calls are TRBV24-1 and TRBJ1-5; D is undetermined. Material for sequencing was peripheral blood. This receptor was taken from a middle-aged woman with acute or convalescent COVID-19. CDR3 in amino acids: CATSDFGGGNQPQHF. The CDR3 coding sequence is TGTGCCACCAGTGATTTCGGCGGCGGTAATCAGCCCCAGCATTTT.